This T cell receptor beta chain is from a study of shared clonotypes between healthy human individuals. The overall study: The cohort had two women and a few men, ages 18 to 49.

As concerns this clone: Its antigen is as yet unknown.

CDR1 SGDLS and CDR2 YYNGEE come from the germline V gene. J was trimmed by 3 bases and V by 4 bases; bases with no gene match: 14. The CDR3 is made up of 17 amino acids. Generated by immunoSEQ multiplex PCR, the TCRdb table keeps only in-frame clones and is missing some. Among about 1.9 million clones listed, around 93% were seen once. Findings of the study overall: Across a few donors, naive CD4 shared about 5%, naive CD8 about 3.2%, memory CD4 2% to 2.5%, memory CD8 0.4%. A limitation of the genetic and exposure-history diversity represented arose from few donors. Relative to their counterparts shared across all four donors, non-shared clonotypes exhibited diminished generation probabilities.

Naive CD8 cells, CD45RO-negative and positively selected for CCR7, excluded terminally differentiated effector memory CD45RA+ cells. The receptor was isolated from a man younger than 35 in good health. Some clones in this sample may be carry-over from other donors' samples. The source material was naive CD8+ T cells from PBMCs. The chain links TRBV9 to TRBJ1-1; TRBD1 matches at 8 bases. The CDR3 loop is CASSPGQGETRHTEAFF. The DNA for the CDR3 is TGTGCCAGCAGCCCCGGACAGGGCGAAACAAGACACACTGAAGCTTTCTTT. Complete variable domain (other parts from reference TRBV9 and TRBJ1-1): DSGVTQTPKHLITATGQRVTLRCSPRSGDLSVYWYQQSLDQGLQFLIQYYNGEERAKGNILERFSAQQFPDLHSELNLSSLELGDSALYFCASSPGQGETRHTEAFFGQGTRLTVV.